A selection of T cell receptor beta chains follows, all from one sample in a study of cytomegalovirus exposure and HLA in healthy donors. Only in-frame clones appear in the TCRdb table, and some are missing; sequencing was by immunoSEQ multiplex PCR. The table shows about 200,000 clones, with 80% to 85% occurring only once. The sample comprised PBMCs. The receptors shown here come from a woman under 40 in good health and CMV-seronegative. Both conserved end residues are part of each CDR3. D genes are given only for firm matches. Part of the rows lack a size; the others show once, few, many or a class for expanded clones.

D: TRBD2
V: TRBV5-1
length: 16
size: once
J: TRBJ2-1
CDR3: CASSHDERGPYNEQFF
DNA: TGCGCCAGCAGCCACGATGAGCGGGGGCCCTACAATGAGCAGTTCTTC

D: TRBD2
V: TRBV25-1
length: 14
size: once
J: TRBJ2-1
CDR3: CASSEPSGRNEQFF
DNA: TGTGCCAGCAGTGAGCCTAGCGGACGAAATGAGCAGTTCTTC

D: -
V: TRBV5-1
length: 17
size: -
J: TRBJ2-1
CDR3: CASSLASRAFGGNEQFF
DNA: TGCGCCAGCAGCTTGGCTTCACGGGCTTTCGGGGGCAATGAGCAGTTCTTC

D: TRBD1
V: TRBV19
length: 16
size: -
J: TRBJ1-5
CDR3: CASSLQGARSNQPQHF
DNA: TGTGCCAGTAGCCTTCAGGGGGCCCGTAGCAATCAGCCCCAGCATTTT

D: TRBD1
V: TRBV30
length: 15
size: -
J: TRBJ1-1
CDR3: CAWKTRTGGNTEAFF
DNA: TGTGCCTGGAAGACCCGGACAGGGGGGAACACTGAAGCTTTCTTT

D: TRBD1
V: TRBV7-9
length: 15
size: -
J: TRBJ1-1
CDR3: CASSPQGAQNTEAFF
DNA: TGTGCCAGCAGCCCACAGGGGGCCCAGAACACTGAAGCTTTCTTT

D: -
V: TRBV4-1
length: 12
size: few
J: TRBJ2-5
CDR3: CASSQEAGTQYF
DNA: TGCGCCAGCAGCCAAGAGGCGGGGACCCAGTACTTC

D: TRBD2
V: TRBV11-2
length: 14
size: -
J: TRBJ2-4
CDR3: CASSLAAGGGIQYF
DNA: TGTGCCAGCAGCTTAGCCGCGGGCGGGGGCATTCAGTACTTC

D: TRBD1
V: TRBV29-1
length: 12
size: -
J: TRBJ1-1
CDR3: CSVATGDTEAFF
DNA: TGCAGCGTTGCCACAGGGGACACTGAAGCTTTCTTT

D: -
V: TRBV27
length: 15
size: -
J: TRBJ1-1
CDR3: CASRYMGRHFTEAFF
DNA: TGTGCCAGCAGGTATATGGGGAGACATTTCACTGAAGCTTTCTTT

D: TRBD2
V: TRBV4-2
length: 19
size: -
J: TRBJ2-6
CDR3: CASSQGFWRGSSGANVLTF
DNA: TGTGCCAGCAGCCAAGGCTTCTGGCGGGGGAGCTCTGGGGCCAACGTCCTGACTTTC

D: TRBD2
V: TRBV6-1
length: 15
size: -
J: TRBJ2-1
CDR3: CASARASGVYNEQFF
DNA: TGTGCCTCAGCAAGGGCTAGCGGGGTTTACAATGAGCAGTTCTTC

D: TRBD1
V: TRBV5-1
length: 15
size: -
J: TRBJ2-6
CDR3: CASSNGTAGANVLTF
DNA: TGCGCCAGCAGCAACGGGACAGCTGGGGCCAACGTCCTGACTTTC

D: TRBD1
V: TRBV15
length: 15
size: -
J: TRBJ1-2
CDR3: CATSRGGTGDAGYTF
DNA: TGTGCCACCAGCAGAGGAGGGACAGGGGATGCTGGCTACACCTTC

D: -
V: TRBV9
length: 15
size: -
J: TRBJ1-1
CDR3: CASSVEAGRGTEAFF
DNA: TGTGCCAGCAGCGTAGAGGCAGGGCGCGGCACTGAAGCTTTCTTT

D: -
V: TRBV6-6
length: 13
size: -
J: TRBJ2-7
CDR3: CASSYVSGYEQYF
DNA: TGTGCCAGCAGTTACGTGTCCGGGTACGAGCAGTACTTC

D: TRBD1
V: TRBV5-1
length: 15
size: -
J: TRBJ1-6
CDR3: CASSLKGQGASPLHF
DNA: TGCGCCAGCAGCTTGAAGGGACAGGGGGCCTCACCCCTCCACTTT

D: -
V: TRBV7-3
length: 15
size: -
J: TRBJ1-5
CDR3: CASSSGGLDNQPQHF
DNA: TGTGCCAGCAGTTCGGGGGGTTTGGACAATCAGCCCCAGCATTTT

D: TRBD1
V: TRBV4-1
length: 13
size: -
J: TRBJ2-7
CDR3: CASSRTGGNEQYF
DNA: TGCGCCAGCAGCCGAACAGGGGGCAACGAGCAGTACTTC

D: TRBD2
V: TRBV5-6
length: 15
size: -
J: TRBJ2-3
CDR3: CASDGTSGNPDTQYF
DNA: TGTGCCAGCGACGGGACTAGCGGGAACCCAGATACGCAGTATTTT

D: -
V: TRBV15
length: 14
size: -
J: TRBJ2-2
CDR3: CATSRVRGSGELFF
DNA: TGTGCCACCAGCAGAGTTAGGGGATCCGGGGAGCTGTTTTTT

D: -
V: TRBV18
length: 12
size: -
J: TRBJ1-1
CDR3: CASSPAGTEAFF
DNA: TGTGCCAGCTCACCGGCGGGGACTGAAGCTTTCTTT

D: TRBD1
V: TRBV9
length: 16
size: -
J: TRBJ2-1
CDR3: CASSVDGQGRYNEQFF
DNA: TGTGCCAGCAGCGTAGATGGACAGGGACGCTACAATGAGCAGTTCTTC

D: -
V: TRBV30
length: 15
size: few
J: TRBJ2-4
CDR3: CAWSTGLLPKNIQYF
DNA: TGTGCCTGGAGTACAGGGTTGTTACCCAAAAACATTCAGTACTTC

D: TRBD2
V: TRBV11-1
length: 16
size: -
J: TRBJ2-7
CDR3: CASSLELAGGVYEQYF
DNA: TGTGCCAGCAGCTTAGAACTAGCGGGAGGTGTATACGAGCAGTACTTC

D: TRBD1
V: TRBV9
length: 14
size: -
J: TRBJ1-2
CDR3: CASSPRRTGDGYTF
DNA: TGTGCCAGCAGCCCACGGAGGACAGGGGATGGCTACACCTTC

D: TRBD2
V: TRBV5-4
length: 15
size: -
J: TRBJ2-7
CDR3: CASSYGTSGAYEQYF
DNA: TGTGCCAGCAGCTATGGGACTAGCGGTGCCTACGAGCAGTACTTC

D: TRBD1
V: TRBV28
length: 15
size: -
J: TRBJ1-4
CDR3: CASSGSGTAYEKLFF
DNA: TGTGCCAGCAGTGGCTCCGGGACAGCTTATGAAAAACTGTTTTTT

D: -
V: TRBV27
length: 12
size: few
J: TRBJ2-7
CDR3: CASSPTGYEQYF
DNA: TGTGCCAGCAGTCCTACAGGCTACGAGCAGTACTTC

D: -
V: TRBV5-1
length: 16
size: -
J: TRBJ2-3
CDR3: CASSPRWGQSTDTQYF
DNA: TGCGCCAGCAGCCCCCGATGGGGACAAAGCACAGATACGCAGTATTTT

D: -
V: TRBV14
length: 14
size: few
J: TRBJ2-7
CDR3: CASSQGILEWEQYF
DNA: TGTGCCAGCAGCCAAGGTATACTAGAATGGGAGCAGTACTTC

D: TRBD1
V: TRBV6-5
length: 15
size: -
J: TRBJ2-7
CDR3: CASSYSKLTGAEQYF
DNA: TGTGCCAGCAGTTACTCGAAATTAACAGGGGCCGAGCAGTACTTC

D: TRBD1
V: TRBV6-1
length: 15
size: -
J: TRBJ1-2
CDR3: CASSQNGQGRGGYTF
DNA: TGTGCCAGCAGTCAGAACGGACAGGGACGGGGCGGCTACACCTTC

D: TRBD1
V: TRBV9
length: 17
size: few
J: TRBJ1-6
CDR3: CASSVEPPDRGNSPLHF
DNA: TGTGCCAGCAGCGTAGAGCCTCCGGACAGGGGAAATTCACCCCTCCACTTT

D: TRBD1
V: TRBV30
length: 16
size: -
J: TRBJ1-5
CDR3: CAWSGGQGHSNQPQHF
DNA: TGTGCCTGGAGTGGAGGACAGGGTCATAGCAATCAGCCCCAGCATTTT

D: TRBD1
V: TRBV27
length: 17
size: -
J: TRBJ2-7
CDR3: CASSLVTGGPSSYEQYF
DNA: TGTGCCAGCAGTCTAGTCACAGGGGGCCCCAGCTCCTACGAGCAGTACTTC

D: -
V: TRBV7-3
length: 13
size: -
J: TRBJ1-1
CDR3: CASSLKGGTEAFF
DNA: TGTGCCAGCAGCTTAAAAGGGGGCACTGAAGCTTTCTTT

D: -
V: TRBV30
length: 13
size: -
J: TRBJ2-2
CDR3: CAWSGNPTGELFF
DNA: TGTGCCTGGAGTGGTAATCCTACTGGGGAGCTGTTTTTT

D: -
V: TRBV21-1
length: 17
size: -
J: TRBJ2-3
CDR3: CASSKAGTSESTDTQYF
DNA: TGTGCCAGCAGCAAAGCTGGGACTAGCGAAAGCACAGATACGCAGTATTTT

D: TRBD1
V: TRBV7-2
length: 14
size: -
J: TRBJ2-3
CDR3: CASTRDRSTDTQYF
DNA: TGTGCCAGCACCCGGGACAGAAGCACAGATACGCAGTATTTT

D: -
V: TRBV14
length: 14
size: -
J: TRBJ1-1
CDR3: CASSPPEGNTEAFF
DNA: TGTGCCAGCAGCCCCCCCGAGGGGAACACTGAAGCTTTCTTT

D: -
V: TRBV18
length: 14
size: -
J: TRBJ1-4
CDR3: CASSPTGGIEKLFF
DNA: TGTGCCAGCTCACCCACCGGGGGGATAGAAAAACTGTTTTTT

D: -
V: TRBV30
length: 14
size: -
J: TRBJ2-7
CDR3: CAWGPVMGLDEQYF
DNA: TGTGCCTGGGGCCCAGTTATGGGGCTGGACGAGCAGTACTTC

D: -
V: TRBV7-9
length: 16
size: -
J: TRBJ1-2
CDR3: CASSGGAGRPNYGYTF
DNA: TGTGCCAGCAGCGGAGGGGCGGGTCGACCTAACTATGGCTACACCTTC

D: TRBD2
V: TRBV10-1
length: 16
size: -
J: TRBJ2-7
CDR3: CASSPFRLGAGGEQYF
DNA: TGCGCCAGCAGCCCGTTTCGGTTAGGGGCGGGAGGCGAGCAGTACTTC

D: TRBD1
V: TRBV11-2
length: 15
size: -
J: TRBJ2-3
CDR3: CASSRGQVRFDTQYF
DNA: TGTGCCAGCAGCCGCGGACAGGTCCGCTTTGATACGCAGTATTTT

D: -
V: TRBV29-1
length: 13
size: -
J: TRBJ1-5
CDR3: CSVERSAGQPQHF
DNA: TGCAGCGTTGAGCGGTCGGCGGGGCAGCCCCAGCATTTT

D: -
V: TRBV5-1
length: 12
size: -
J: TRBJ1-2
CDR3: CASQDSYYGYTF
DNA: TGCGCCAGCCAGGACAGCTACTATGGCTACACCTTC